This TCR beta chain stems from a study of cytomegalovirus exposure and HLA in healthy donors. This CDR3 has 14 amino acids. V shed 7 bases and J 4 bases; nucleotides not matched to a gene: 10. Germline lookup yields CDR1 MDHEN and CDR2 SYDVKM. This clone occurred once. Its antigen is still unknown. Findings and caveats of the study: When analyzed later, a missense DCLRE1C variant was found to be linked to TCR beta V- and J-gene trimming. The study flagged about 160 TCR beta chains as cytomegalovirus-associated. Sequencing had likely introduced a cluster of highly shared sequence variants as an artifact.

Primers: 60 Vbeta forward and 13 Jbeta reverse. Per the original data handling: Per a later analysis, the number of unique TCR beta chains was around 80 million, of which about 11 million were shared. The repertoire was sequenced with immunoSEQ multiplex PCR; TCRdb's copy has only in-frame clones and lacks some. V, J and clone size are those of that table, while D and trimming were read from the DNA. The repertoire has about 150,000 clones, about 85% of them found once; the top ten carry roughly 8%. The sequenced sample was PBMCs. This chain uses TRBV28 with TRBJ2-7; 7 bases line up with TRBD2. This clonotype was obtained from a man aged 30 to 39 in good health and CMV-seropositive. In nucleotides, the CDR3 is TGTGCCAGCACCCCGCTCCTAGCGGATTACGAGCAGTACTTC. Translated: CASTPLLADYEQYF.